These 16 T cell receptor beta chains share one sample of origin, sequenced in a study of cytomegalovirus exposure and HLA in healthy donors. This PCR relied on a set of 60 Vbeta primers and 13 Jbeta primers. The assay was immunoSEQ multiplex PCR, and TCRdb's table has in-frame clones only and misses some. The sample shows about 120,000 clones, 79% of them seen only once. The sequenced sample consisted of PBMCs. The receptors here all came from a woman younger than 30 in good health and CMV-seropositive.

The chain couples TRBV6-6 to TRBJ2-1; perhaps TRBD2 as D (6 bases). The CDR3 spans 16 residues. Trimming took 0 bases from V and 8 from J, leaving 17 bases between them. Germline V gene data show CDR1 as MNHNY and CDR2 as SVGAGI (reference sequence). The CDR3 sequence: CASSYSLATLPYEQFF. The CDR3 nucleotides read TGTGCCAGCAGTTACTCACTAGCAACCCTCCCATATGAGCAGTTCTTC.

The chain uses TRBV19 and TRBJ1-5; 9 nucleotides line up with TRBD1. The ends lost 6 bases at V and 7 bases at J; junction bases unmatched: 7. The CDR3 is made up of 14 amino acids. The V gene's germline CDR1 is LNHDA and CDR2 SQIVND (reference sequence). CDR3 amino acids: CASRKQGAGQPQHF. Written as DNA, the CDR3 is TGTGCCAGTAGGAAACAGGGGGCAGGACAGCCCCAGCATTTT.

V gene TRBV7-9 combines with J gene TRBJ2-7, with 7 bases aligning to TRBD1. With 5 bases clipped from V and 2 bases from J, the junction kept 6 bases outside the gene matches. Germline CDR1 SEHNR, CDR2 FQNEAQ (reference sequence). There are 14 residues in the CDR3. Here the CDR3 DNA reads TGTGCCAGCAGCCGGGACAGTGCAACCTACGAGCAGTACTTC. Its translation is CASSRDSATYEQYF.

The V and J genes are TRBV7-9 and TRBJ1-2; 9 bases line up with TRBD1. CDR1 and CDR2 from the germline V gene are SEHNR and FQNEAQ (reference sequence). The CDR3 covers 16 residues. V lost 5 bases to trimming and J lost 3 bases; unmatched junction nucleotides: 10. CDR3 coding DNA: TGTGCCAGCAGCCTTACTCCGGGACAGGGTTACTATGGCTACACCTTC. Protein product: CASSLTPGQGYYGYTF.

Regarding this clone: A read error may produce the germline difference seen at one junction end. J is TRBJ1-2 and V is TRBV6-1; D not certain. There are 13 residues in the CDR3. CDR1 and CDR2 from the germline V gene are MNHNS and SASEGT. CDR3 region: CLVWREREDGYTF. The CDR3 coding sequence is TGCCTAGTGTGGAGGGAAAGGGAGGATGGCTACACCTTC.

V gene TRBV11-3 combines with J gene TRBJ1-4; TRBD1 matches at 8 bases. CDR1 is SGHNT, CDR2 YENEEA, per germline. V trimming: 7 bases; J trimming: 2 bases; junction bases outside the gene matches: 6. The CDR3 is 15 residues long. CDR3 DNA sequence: TGTGCCAGCACCCTACGGACAGGGACTAATGAAAAACTGTTTTTT. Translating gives CASTLRTGTNEKLFF.

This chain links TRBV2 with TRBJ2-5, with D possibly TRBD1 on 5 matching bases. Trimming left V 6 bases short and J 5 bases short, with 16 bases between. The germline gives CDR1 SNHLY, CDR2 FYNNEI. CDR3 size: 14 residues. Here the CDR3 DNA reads TGTGCCAGCAGAGTTCGCCCAGGGCGGGAGACCCAGTACTTC. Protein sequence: CASRVRPGRETQYF. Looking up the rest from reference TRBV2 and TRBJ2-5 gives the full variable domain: EPEVTQTPSHQVTQMGQEVILRCVPISNHLYFYWYRQILGQKVEFLVSFYNNEISEKSEIFDDQFSVERPDGSNFTLKIRSTKLEDSAMYFCASRVRPGRETQYFGPGTRLLVL.

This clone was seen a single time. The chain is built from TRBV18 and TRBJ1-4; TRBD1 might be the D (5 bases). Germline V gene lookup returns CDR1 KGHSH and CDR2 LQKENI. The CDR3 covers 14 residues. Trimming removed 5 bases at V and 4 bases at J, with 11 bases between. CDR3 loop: CASSRQHLNEKLFF. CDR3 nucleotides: TGTGCCAGCTCAAGACAGCACCTTAATGAAAAACTGTTTTTT.

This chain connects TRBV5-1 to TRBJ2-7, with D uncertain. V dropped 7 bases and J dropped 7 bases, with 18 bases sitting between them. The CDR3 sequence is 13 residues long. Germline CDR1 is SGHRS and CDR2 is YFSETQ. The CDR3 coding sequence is TGCGCCAGCCGCGAACGGCCGGGTCGGGAGCAGTACTTC. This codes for CASRERPGREQYF.

The CDR3 DNA is TGTGCCAGCAGTTACCGCGACAGGAACACTGAAGCTTTCTTT. Residues: CASSYRDRNTEAFF. The J gene is TRBJ1-1, the V gene TRBV6-5, with D perhaps matching TRBD1 (5 bases). Trimming took 2 bases from V and 1 from J, leaving 8 bases between them. The CDR3 runs to 14 residues. Germline CDR1 and CDR2: MNHEY and SVGAGI.

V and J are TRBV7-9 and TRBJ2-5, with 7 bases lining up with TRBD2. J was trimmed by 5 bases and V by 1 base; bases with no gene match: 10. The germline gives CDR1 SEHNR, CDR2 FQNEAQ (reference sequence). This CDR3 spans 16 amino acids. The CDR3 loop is CASSLDPRGSRETQYF. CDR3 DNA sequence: TGTGCCAGCAGCTTAGACCCGCGGGGGAGTAGGGAGACCCAGTACTTC. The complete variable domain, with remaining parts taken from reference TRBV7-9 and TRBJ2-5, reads DTGVSQNPRHKITKRGQNVTFRCDPISEHNRLYWYRQTLGQGPEFLTYFQNEAQLEKSRLLSDRFSAERPKGSFSTLEIQRTEQGDSAMYLCASSLDPRGSRETQYFGPGTRLLVL.

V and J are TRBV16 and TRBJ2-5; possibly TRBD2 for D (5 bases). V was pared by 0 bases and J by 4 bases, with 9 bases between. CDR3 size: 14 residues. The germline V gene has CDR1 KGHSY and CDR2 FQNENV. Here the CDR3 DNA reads TGTGCCAGCAGCCAATCCGGCCGGGGAGAGACCCAGTACTTC. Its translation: CASSQSGRGETQYF.

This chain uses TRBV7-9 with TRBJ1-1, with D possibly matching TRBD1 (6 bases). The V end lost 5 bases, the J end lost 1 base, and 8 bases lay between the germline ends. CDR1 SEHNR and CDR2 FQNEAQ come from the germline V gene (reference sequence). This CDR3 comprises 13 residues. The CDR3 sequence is CASSPTGNTEAFF. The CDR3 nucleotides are TGTGCCAGCAGCCCGACAGGGAACACTGAAGCTTTCTTT. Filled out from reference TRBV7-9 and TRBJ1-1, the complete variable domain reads DTGVSQNPRHKITKRGQNVTFRCDPISEHNRLYWYRQTLGQGPEFLTYFQNEAQLEKSRLLSDRFSAERPKGSFSTLEIQRTEQGDSAMYLCASSPTGNTEAFFGQGTRLTVV.

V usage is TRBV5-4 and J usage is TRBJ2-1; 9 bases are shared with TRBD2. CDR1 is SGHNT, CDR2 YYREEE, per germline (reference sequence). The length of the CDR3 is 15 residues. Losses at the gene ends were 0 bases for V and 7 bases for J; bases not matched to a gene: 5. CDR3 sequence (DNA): TGTGCCAGCAGCTTGGATGGACTAGCGCAAAATGAGCAGTTCTTC. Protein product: CASSLDGLAQNEQFF.

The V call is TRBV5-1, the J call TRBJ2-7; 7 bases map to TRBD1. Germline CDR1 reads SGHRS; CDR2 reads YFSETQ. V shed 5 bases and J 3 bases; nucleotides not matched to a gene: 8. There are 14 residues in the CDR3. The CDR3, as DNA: TGCGCCAGCAGTCAAAGGCCAGGGGGCTACGAGCAGTACTTC. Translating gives CASSQRPGGYEQYF.

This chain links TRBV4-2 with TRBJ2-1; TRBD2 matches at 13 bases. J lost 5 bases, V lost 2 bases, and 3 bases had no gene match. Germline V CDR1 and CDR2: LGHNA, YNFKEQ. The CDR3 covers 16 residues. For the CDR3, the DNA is TGTGCCAGCAGCCAAACTAGCGGGGGGGCTCACAATGAGCAGTTCTTC. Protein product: CASSQTSGGAHNEQFF.